The present entry profiles one T cell receptor beta chain with its context. Its antigen is not known. V trimming: 6 bases; J trimming: 4 bases; junction bases outside the gene matches: 6. The CDR3 extends over 14 amino acids. Germline V gene lookup returns CDR1 MDHEN and CDR2 SYDVKM. Libraries were prepared by immunoSEQ multiplex PCR; TCRdb keeps only in-frame clonotypes and omits some of them. Among 2 million to 2.5 million clones listed, more than 80% were seen once. The record originates from a study of shared clonotypes between healthy human individuals. Findings and limits, study-wide: In several donors, about 5% of naive CD4 clonotypes appeared in common. Non-shared clonotypes had lower generation probabilities than clonotypes shared by all four sorted-subset donors.

Those who donated were healthy HIV-negative adults, with no recent acute infections or vaccinations reported. Each sample came from a Caucasian adult donor living in Nashville, Tennessee. The sequence was obtained from a man younger than 30 in good health. Some clones in this sample may be carry-over from other donors' samples. The sequencing sample was made of naive CD4+ T cells from PBMCs. Documented subset: CD45RA+ positively selected. The chain uses TRBV28 and TRBJ2-7, with 10 bases lining up with TRBD2. The CDR3, as DNA: TGTGCCAGCAGGCTAGCGGGAGTAGATTACGAGCAGTACTTC. This encodes CASRLAGVDYEQYF.